Listed here is a single TCR beta chain. In germline, CDR1 is SEHNR, CDR2 FQNEAQ (reference sequence). Trimming removed 5 bases from V and 2 bases from J; junction bases left unmatched: 3. This CDR3 has 13 amino acids. This specimen comes from a study of technical replicates of blood from a handful of donors. The repertoire was sequenced with immunoSEQ multiplex PCR; TCRdb's copy has only in-frame clones and lacks some. Of about 56,000 clones listed, about 95% are singletons. Sequences were obtained from PBMCs. The receptor was derived from a human donor in good health. Some clones in this sample may be carry-over from other donors' samples. J is TRBJ2-7 and V is TRBV7-9; 7 positions match TRBD2. CDR3 sequence reads: CASSRTSTYEQYF. The CDR3 DNA reads TGTGCCAGCAGCCGGACTAGTACCTACGAGCAGTACTTC.